These T cell receptor beta chains were read from a single sample in a study of response to subunit inactivated influenza vaccine. TCRdb itself ran the RT-PCR reads through MiXCR, one entry per CDR3 protein. The repertoire holds about 780,000 distinct CDR3 sequences, around a sixth seen once, with roughly a tenth in the top ten. The sample was PBMCs from blood, taken 5 days after vaccination. These receptors came from a man aged 50 to 60 who received an inactivated influenza vaccine. Each CDR3 is given with its conserved first and last residue. A D gene is named only where the DNA matches it firmly. Clone size is shown for a subset of rows, as once, few, many or a class of expanded clone.

d_gene	j_gene	v_gene	abundance	len	CDR3nt	CDR3aa
.	TRBJ1-4	TRBV29-1	.	14	TGCAGCGTAGCCTTCAGTAAGGAGCGGGAAAAACTGTTTTTT	CSVAFSKEREKLFF
TRBD2	TRBJ2-7	TRBV20-1	few	11	TGCAGTGTCCAACGGGGGGGGGAGCAGTACTTC	CSVQRGGEQYF
TRBD1	TRBJ2-7	TRBV6-1	.	17	TGTGCCAGCAGGCCGGGACAGGGGGAAAAAGGCTCCTACGAGCAGTACTTC	CASRPGQGEKGSYEQYF
TRBD2	TRBJ2-5	TRBV15	.	18	TGTGCCACCAGCCGGTCCTCTACCGGGACTAGCGGGCAAGAGACCCAGTACTTC	CATSRSSTGTSGQETQYF
.	TRBJ2-2	TRBV5-5	many	11	TGTGCCAGCAGCTTGGACGGGGAGCTGTTTTTT	CASSLDGELFF
.	TRBJ2-7	TRBV12-3/TRBV12-4	many	12	TGTGCCAGCAGTCCCGAATTTAGCGAGCAGTACTTC	CASSPEFSEQYF
.	TRBJ2-3	TRBV7-2	.	13	TGTGCCAGCAGCTTATTTGAAACAGATACGCAGTATTTT	CASSLFETDTQYF
.	TRBJ2-3	TRBV3-1	.	14	TGTGCCAGCAGCCCACTAAGCGACATTCCTACGCAGTATTTT	CASSPLSDIPTQYF
TRBD2	TRBJ2-7	TRBV12-3/TRBV12-4	few	16	TGTGCCAGCAGTTTTCCCCGGGGCGGGAGGACCTACGAGCAGTACTTC	CASSFPRGGRTYEQYF
TRBD2	TRBJ2-5	TRBV4-3	few	15	TGCGCCAGCAGCCAAGTCGGCGGGAGGGGGGAGACCCAGTACTTC	CASSQVGGRGETQYF
TRBD1	TRBJ2-3	TRBV5-1	many	14	TGCGCCAGCAGCTCCGGGACAGATACAGATACGCAGTATTTT	CASSSGTDTDTQYF
TRBD1	TRBJ2-7	TRBV7-9	.	15	TGTGCCAGCAGCTCGTACGGGACAGGGGGCGAAGAGCAGTACTTC	CASSSYGTGGEEQYF
.	TRBJ2-2	TRBV2	.	12	TGTGCCAGCAGTGAAGAGGACGGGGAGCTGTTTTTT	CASSEEDGELFF
.	TRBJ2-5	TRBV7-8	.	14	TGTGCCAGCAGCCGGGGGACTCTCGGAGAGACCCAGTACTTC	CASSRGTLGETQYF
TRBD1	TRBJ2-1	TRBV6-2/TRBV6-3	few	17	TGTGCCAGCAGTTACTCGAGGGACAGGGGCCCTTACAATGAGCAGTTCTTC	CASSYSRDRGPYNEQFF
.	TRBJ2-3	TRBV12-3/TRBV12-4	.	15	TGTGCCAGCAGTTCCCGACTAGGGGGAGCTGATACGCAGTATTTT	CASSSRLGGADTQYF
TRBD2	TRBJ2-2	TRBV20-1	many	16	TGCAGTGCCCCGGGGGTAGCGGGCGCGAACACCGGGGAGCTGTTTTTT	CSAPGVAGANTGELFF
.	TRBJ2-3	TRBV5-6	.	14	TGTGCCAGCAGCTTGCTTACGGACACAGATACGCAGTATTTT	CASSLLTDTDTQYF
.	TRBJ2-3	TRBV12-3/TRBV12-4	few	14	TGTGCCAGCACCTTTGGCGGTGGTGCGTATACGCAGTATTTT	CASTFGGGAYTQYF
.	TRBJ2-2	TRBV28	.	14	TGTGCCAGCAGTTTTATGACTGACACCGGGGAGCTGTTTTTT	CASSFMTDTGELFF
TRBD1	TRBJ1-2	TRBV2	.	13	TGTGCCAGCATCGTAGGACAGGGCTATGGCTACACCTTC	CASIVGQGYGYTF
.	TRBJ2-3	TRBV20-1	few	15	TGCAGTGCTATATCCCGAGGACGGGCCCCAGATACGCAGTATTTT	CSAISRGRAPDTQYF
TRBD2	TRBJ2-3	TRBV4-2	.	16	TGTGCCAGCAGCCAAGAACTAGCGGAAATCACAGATACGCAGTATTTT	CASSQELAEITDTQYF
.	TRBJ1-5	TRBV6-6	.	10	TGTGCCCGAGACCATCAGCCCCAGCATTTT	CARDHQPQHF
TRBD1	TRBJ1-5	TRBV12-3/TRBV12-4	.	15	TGTGCCAGCATGACAGGGTTTAATAGCAATCAGCCCCAGCATTTT	CASMTGFNSNQPQHF
.	TRBJ1-2	TRBV18	.	13	TGTGCCAGCCGATCGCAAGCAGGCGGTGGCTACACCTTC	CASRSQAGGGYTF
.	TRBJ2-6	TRBV3-1	few	14	TGTGCCAGCAGCCCTCGTGGGGGTGGCAACGTCCTGACTTTC	CASSPRGGGNVLTF
.	TRBJ2-5	TRBV29-1	.	15	TGCAGCGTTGAAGGGAGTTGGGGGGCCGGAGCGTCCCAGTACTTC	CSVEGSWGAGASQYF
.	TRBJ1-2	TRBV5-1	.	13	TGCGCCAGCAGTTTGTCCAGTCAGTATGGCTACACCTTC	CASSLSSQYGYTF
TRBD1	TRBJ2-7	TRBV9	few	15	TGTGCCAGCAGCGGGTCCGGGGACAGGTCCTACGAGCAGTACTTC	CASSGSGDRSYEQYF
TRBD2	TRBJ2-1	TRBV7-9	.	17	TGTGCCAGCAGCTCAAGTCTAGCGGGAGGCCCCTACAATGAGCAGTTCTTC	CASSSSLAGGPYNEQFF
.	TRBJ2-2	TRBV5-1	.	14	TGCGCCAGCAGTGCTGCAAGTTTCACCGGGGAGCTGTTTTTT	CASSAASFTGELFF
TRBD1	TRBJ2-1	TRBV4-3	once	13	TGCGCCAGCGGACAGGTTCCCTACAATGAGCAGTTCTTC	CASGQVPYNEQFF
.	TRBJ2-2	TRBV4-3	few	16	TGCGCCAGCAGCCAAGAGTTGCCCCGGGTCACCGGGGAGCTGTTTTTT	CASSQELPRVTGELFF
.	TRBJ1-1	TRBV29-1	.	12	TGCAGCGTTGAACCCGGTGGTACTGAAGCTTTCTTT	CSVEPGGTEAFF
.	TRBJ2-1	TRBV4-1	.	17	TGCGCCAGCAGCCAAGATCGGGACATTCCCGTCTACAATGAGCAGTTCTTC	CASSQDRDIPVYNEQFF
TRBD2	TRBJ2-1	TRBV20-1	few	16	TGCAGTGCGTCAAGGTCGCTAGCGGGGGCTTACAATGAGCAGTTCTTC	CSASRSLAGAYNEQFF
TRBD1	TRBJ1-2	TRBV28	.	12	TGTGCCACCCGCCAGGGGGGCTATGGCTACACCTTC	CATRQGGYGYTF
TRBD2	TRBJ2-7	TRBV7-9	once	17	TGTGCCAGCAGCTTAGATATGGTAGCGGGTAAAACCTACGAGCAGTACTTC	CASSLDMVAGKTYEQYF
.	TRBJ2-7	TRBV5-1	many	12	TGTGCCAGCAGTTTAGAACGGGGAGAGCAGTACTTC	CASSLERGEQYF
.	TRBJ1-5	TRBV5-5	.	16	TGTGCCAGCAGCTTGTTAATGGGTTTGGGCAATCAGCCCCAGCATTTT	CASSLLMGLGNQPQHF
.	TRBJ1-1	TRBV20-1	few	13	TGCAGTTCCTCGATGCATTATAACACTGAAGCTTTCTTT	CSSSMHYNTEAFF
TRBD1	TRBJ2-2	TRBV20-1	.	15	TGCAGTGCTAGAGGTCGGACAGGGATCACCGGGGAGCTGTTTTTT	CSARGRTGITGELFF
.	TRBJ2-1	TRBV6-2/TRBV6-3	.	12	TGTGCCAGCAGTTACCCTTCCGGTGAGCAGTTCTTC	CASSYPSGEQFF
.	TRBJ2-7	TRBV6-2/TRBV6-3	few	17	TGTGCCAGCAGTCTACGGGGCACAGGAGGCAACGTTTACGAGCAGTACTTC	CASSLRGTGGNVYEQYF
TRBD1	TRBJ2-2	TRBV5-1	few	15	TGCGCCAGCAGCTACGGGACAGCGAACACCGGGGAGCTGTTTTTT	CASSYGTANTGELFF
.	TRBJ2-1	TRBV12-3/TRBV12-4	few	16	TGTGCCAGCAGTTTAATCAAGGTGGGCTCCTACAATGAGCAGTTCTTC	CASSLIKVGSYNEQFF
.	TRBJ2-7	TRBV12-3/TRBV12-4	.	13	TGTGCCAGCAGTTTGGGGGTGATCTACAAGCAGTACTTC	CASSLGVIYKQYF
.	TRBJ2-1	TRBV6-2/TRBV6-3	few	15	TGTGCCAGCAGTTACGGGGGAGGGACAATCAATGAGCAGTTCTTC	CASSYGGGTINEQFF
.	TRBJ2-1	TRBV3-1	.	14	TGTGCCAGCAGCCAAGCGCCAGGGAGTAATGAGCAGTTCTTC	CASSQAPGSNEQFF
TRBD1	TRBJ1-6	TRBV7-2	few	16	TGTGCCAGCAGCGGTCCGGACAGGGAGCTCAATTCACCCCTCCACTTT	CASSGPDRELNSPLHF
TRBD1	TRBJ2-1	TRBV7-2	.	16	TGTGCCAGCAGCTTGCGACAGGGCTCTATCTACAATGAGCAGTTCTTC	CASSLRQGSIYNEQFF
.	TRBJ2-1	TRBV6-5	few	9	TGTGCCGTCGGGGATGAGCAGTTCTTC	CAVGDEQFF
.	TRBJ2-1	TRBV7-9	few	15	TGTGCCAGCAGCTTAAGGCAGAACTCCTACAATGAGCAGTTCTTC	CASSLRQNSYNEQFF
.	TRBJ2-1	TRBV5-6	.	13	TGTGCCAGCAGCTTGTCCAGGATCGGTGAGCAGTTCTTC	CASSLSRIGEQFF
.	TRBJ2-7	TRBV21-1	few	16	TGTGCCAGCAGCAAGTTAACTACAGGGCTCTCCTACGAGCAGTACTTC	CASSKLTTGLSYEQYF
.	TRBJ2-1	TRBV19	.	14	TGTGCCAGTAGTCGGGGGTCTGACAGCAATGAGCAGTTCTTC	CASSRGSDSNEQFF
.	TRBJ2-2	TRBV5-6	.	14	TGTGCCAGCAGCCAAGGGGTTGACACCGGGGAGCTGTTTTTT	CASSQGVDTGELFF
.	TRBJ1-6	TRBV3-1	.	13	TGTGCCAGCAGCCCCCAGGAACTTGCACCCCTCCACTTT	CASSPQELAPLHF